The 10 T cell receptor beta chains below were found in one sample sequenced in a study of T cells in Graves' hyperthyroidism and ophthalmopathy (dated by TCRdb to 2018 to 2020). Libraries were made using multiplex PCR. Instrument on record: Illumina HiSeq 2000. The TCR beta CDR3 regions were amplified from the RNA transcripts. A first-round RT-PCR of the TCR CDR3 used the HTBI primer set with the Qiagen OneStep RT-PCR kit. TCRdb trimmed the raw reads at Q25, called clones with MiXCR and kept productive beta chains. Under each unique CDR3 protein, matching rows form one entry showing the most common genes and DNA. A total of around 500,000 distinct CDR3 sequences appear in this sample, 20% to 25% of them only once. The ten largest account for about 49% of the sample. The sequencing input was blood. These receptor sequences come from a woman in her 70s with Graves' ophthalmopathy.

This clonotype was detected only a few times. This sequence joins TRBV6-5 and TRBJ1-6, with 8 bases that match TRBD1. Germline V lookup: CDR1 MNHEY, CDR2 SVGAGI. The CDR3 has 15 residues. The J segment lost 7 bases and the V segment lost 0 bases, leaving 2 bases of the junction unmatched. CDR3 coding DNA: TGTGCCAGCAGTTACTCAAGACAGGGGAATTCACCCCTCCACTTT. This codes for CASSYSRQGNSPLHF.

The chain recombines TRBV7-3 with TRBJ2-2; no firm D call. Trimming removed 3 bases at V and 4 bases at J, with 6 bases between. The CDR3 extends over 13 amino acids. Germline assignment: CDR1 SGHTA and CDR2 FQGTGA. This chain's CDR3 is CASSFTTTGELFF. The CDR3 region has the DNA TGTGCCAGCAGCTTTACTACCACCGGGGAGCTGTTTTTT.

Only one count was recorded for this clonotype. The chain carries TRBV4-1 and TRBJ1-3; D remains ambiguous. Germline V gene data show CDR1 as MGHRA and CDR2 as YSYEKL. Trimming left V 3 bases short and J 3 bases short, with 15 bases between. The CDR3 sequence is 16 residues long. The CDR3 loop is CASSQATVHGGNTIYF. The CDR3 bases are TGCGCCAGCAGCCAGGCTACGGTCCACGGTGGAAACACCATATATTTT.

This clonotype occurred many times. The chain recombines TRBV19 with TRBJ1-1, with 8 nucleotides matching TRBD1. Trimming at V came to 4 bases and at J to 1 base, leaving 8 bases not matched to a gene. In germline, CDR1 is LNHDA, CDR2 SQIVND (reference sequence). The CDR3 is 16 amino acids. In DNA, the CDR3 is TGTGCCAGTAGTACCTACCTCGACAGGGGGAACACTGAAGCTTTCTTT. Translating gives CASSTYLDRGNTEAFF.

Comment on this clonotype: Given a much more abundant clone one base away, this may be a read error. The chain has TRBV28 and TRBJ2-3; no firm D call. The germline gives CDR1 MDHEN, CDR2 SYDVKM. This CDR3 spans 14 amino acids. V lost 0 bases, J lost 8 bases, and 12 bases lay in between. The CDR3 nucleotides are TGTGCCAGCAGTTTATGGAACCGTCTCCCTACGCAGTATTTT. This translates into CASSLWNRLPTQYF.

V and J are TRBV2 and TRBJ2-2; TRBD2 aligns across 7 bases. The V segment lost 3 bases and the J segment 4 bases; nucleotides outside the gene matches: 17. Germline V lookup: CDR1 SNHLY, CDR2 FYNNEI. The CDR3 is 19 residues long. The CDR3 here is CASSDRAGRAFFSTGELFF. CDR3 nucleotides: TGTGCCAGCAGTGATAGAGCGGGGAGGGCCTTCTTTAGCACCGGGGAGCTGTTTTTT.

This rearrangement joins TRBV20-1 to TRBJ2-4; D unresolved. This CDR3 is built from 13 residues. Germline V gives CDR1 DFQATT, CDR2 SNEGSKA (reference sequence). The V gene lost 6 bases and the J gene lost 3 bases, with 12 bases spanning the gap. CDR3 residues: CSAPSTLKNIQYF. CDR3 DNA: TGCAGTGCACCCTCGACCCTCAAAAACATTCAGTACTTC.

The chain couples TRBV18 to TRBJ2-6, with TRBD1 as a possible D gene (6 bases). This CDR3 has 17 residues. The V gene's germline CDR1 is KGHSH and CDR2 LQKENI. The V and J ends lost 5 bases and 0 bases respectively, with 14 bases between them. The CDR3 spells CASSAGQFSSGANVLTF. CDR3 nucleotide sequence: TGTGCCAGCTCAGCAGGACAGTTCAGCTCTGGGGCCAACGTCCTGACTTTC.

This clonotype has just a few counts. The V call is TRBV10-2, the J call TRBJ1-1, with D maybe TRBD1 (6 bases). V lost 10 bases and J 1 base, leaving 13 bases between the germline ends. CDR3 length equals 13 residues. Germline V CDR1 and CDR2: WSHSY, SAAADI. In DNA form, the CDR3 reads TGCGCCACCGCGGGACATCGGAACACTGAAGCTTTCTTT. It is translated as CATAGHRNTEAFF.

The V gene is TRBV2, the J gene TRBJ1-1, with D tentatively TRBD1 (6 bases). V shed 7 bases and J shed 7 bases, with 13 bases lying between them. The germline V gene encodes CDR1 SNHLY and CDR2 FYNNEI. This CDR3 has 12 residues. The CDR3 region is CASNRVLGEAFF. CDR3 bases: TGTGCCAGCAACAGGGTTTTGGGTGAAGCTTTCTTT.